This is a list of T cell receptor beta chains from one sample in a study of somatic mutations in cytotoxic T cells in rheumatoid arthritis. Data came from immunoSEQ multiplex PCR; TCRdb stores just in-frame clones and leaves some out. This table has 20,000 or so clones, around four fifths appearing once. Sequencing was performed on CD8+ T cells sorted from blood. The receptors here all came from a man between 18 and 35 years old with rheumatoid arthritis. The CDR3 runs from the conserved cysteine through the conserved F or W. D genes are given only for firm matches. Clone size appears in some rows only: once, few, many, or a class for an expanded clone.

D: .
size: .
J: TRBJ1-1
V: TRBV4-3
CDR3: CASSQSAQGGTEAFF
DNA: TGCGCCAGCAGCCAATCGGCTCAGGGTGGCACTGAAGCTTTCTTT

D: .
size: .
J: TRBJ2-3
V: TRBV5-6
CDR3: CASSLNTGGTDTQYF
DNA: TGTGCCAGCAGCTTGAATACAGGAGGCACAGATACGCAGTATTTT

D: TRBD2
size: .
J: TRBJ2-3
V: TRBV6-4
CDR3: CASSEGAGGPDTQYF
DNA: TGTGCCAGCAGTGAAGGAGCGGGGGGGCCAGATACGCAGTATTTT

D: .
size: .
J: TRBJ1-1
V: TRBV7-8
CDR3: CASSLVGRESNTEAFF
DNA: TGTGCCAGCAGCTTAGTAGGCCGGGAGTCGAACACTGAAGCTTTCTTT

D: TRBD2
size: .
J: TRBJ2-5
V: TRBV2
CDR3: CASSWGLAGGLKTQYF
DNA: TGTGCCAGCAGCTGGGGACTAGCGGGGGGGCTAAAGACCCAGTACTTC

D: .
size: .
J: TRBJ2-3
V: TRBV27
CDR3: CASSRGSTDTQYF
DNA: TGTGCCAGCAGTAGGGGCAGCACAGATACGCAGTATTTT

D: .
size: .
J: TRBJ2-5
V: TRBV18
CDR3: CASSNGADQETQYF
DNA: TGTGCCAGCTCTAACGGGGCAGACCAAGAGACCCAGTACTTC

D: .
size: few
J: TRBJ1-1
V: TRBV6-1
CDR3: CASSEVVTVNTEAFF
DNA: TGTGCCAGCAGTGAAGTGGTGACAGTGAACACTGAAGCTTTCTTT

D: .
size: .
J: TRBJ1-5
V: TRBV28
CDR3: CASSSTPVAADQPQHF
DNA: TGTGCCAGCAGTTCCACCCCGGTGGCAGCCGATCAGCCCCAGCATTTT

D: .
size: .
J: TRBJ1-1
V: TRBV6-5
CDR3: CASREQGYTEAFF
DNA: TGTGCCAGCAGGGAACAGGGCTACACTGAAGCTTTCTTT

D: .
size: .
J: TRBJ1-2
V: TRBV19
CDR3: CASSAGGVGYGYTF
DNA: TGTGCCAGTAGCGCCGGAGGGGTAGGCTATGGCTACACCTTC

D: .
size: .
J: TRBJ2-3
V: TRBV7-9
CDR3: CASSLGTDTQYF
DNA: TGTGCCAGCAGCTTGGGCACAGATACGCAGTATTTT

D: .
size: .
J: TRBJ1-1
V: TRBV9
CDR3: CASSTLTMNTEAFF
DNA: TGTGCCAGCAGCACCCTAACCATGAACACTGAAGCTTTCTTT

D: .
size: .
J: TRBJ1-3
V: TRBV6-5
CDR3: CASSYSTGVRGNTIYF
DNA: TGTGCCAGCAGTTACTCGACGGGAGTCCGTGGAAACACCATATATTTT

D: TRBD2
size: .
J: TRBJ2-5
V: TRBV5-4
CDR3: CASSLALAGGTQYF
DNA: TGTGCCAGCAGCTTGGCACTAGCGGGTGGGACCCAGTACTTC

D: .
size: .
J: TRBJ1-4
V: TRBV7-8
CDR3: CASSLGTDEKLFF
DNA: TGTGCCAGCAGCTTAGGGACAGACGAAAAACTGTTTTTT

D: .
size: .
J: TRBJ2-3
V: TRBV7-3
CDR3: CASSLGASPFADTQYF
DNA: TGTGCCAGCAGCCTCGGGGCTAGCCCATTCGCAGATACGCAGTATTTT

D: .
size: few
J: TRBJ1-2
V: TRBV2
CDR3: CASSEGPSYGYTF
DNA: TGTGCCAGCAGTGAAGGACCCTCCTATGGCTACACCTTC

D: .
size: once
J: TRBJ2-7
V: TRBV6-5
CDR3: CASSFRVLDEQYF
DNA: TGTGCCAGCAGTTTTAGGGTTCTCGACGAGCAGTACTTC

D: .
size: .
J: TRBJ2-1
V: TRBV27
CDR3: CASRLGTWSEQFF
DNA: TGTGCCAGCAGACTCGGGACCTGGAGTGAGCAGTTCTTC

D: .
size: .
J: TRBJ2-1
V: TRBV19
CDR3: CASSMASASYNEQFF
DNA: TGTGCCAGTAGTATGGCTAGCGCCTCCTACAATGAGCAGTTCTTC

D: .
size: .
J: TRBJ1-6
V: TRBV27
CDR3: CASSLGTPGSPLHF
DNA: TGTGCCAGCAGCTTGGGGACCCCGGGATCACCCCTCCACTTT

D: .
size: once
J: TRBJ2-3
V: TRBV7-6
CDR3: CASSAIRKTDTQYF
DNA: TGTGCCAGCAGCGCTATCAGGAAAACAGATACGCAGTATTTT

D: .
size: .
J: TRBJ1-6
V: TRBV27
CDR3: CASGHGGGSNSLHF
DNA: TGTGCCAGCGGACATGGCGGGGGTAGTAATTCCCTCCACTTT

D: .
size: .
J: TRBJ1-2
V: TRBV5-6
CDR3: CASSYPLSQPNYGYTF
DNA: TGTGCCAGCAGCTACCCGCTTAGCCAGCCAAACTATGGCTACACCTTC

D: .
size: .
J: TRBJ1-1
V: TRBV6-5
CDR3: CASSHYTGYTEAFF
DNA: TGTGCCAGCAGTCATTACACAGGGTACACTGAAGCTTTCTTT

D: .
size: .
J: TRBJ1-2
V: TRBV5-4
CDR3: CASRPAAETYGYTF
DNA: TGTGCCAGCAGACCGGCGGCAGAAACCTATGGCTACACCTTC

D: .
size: .
J: TRBJ2-7
V: TRBV2
CDR3: CASSYTGIIPYEQYF
DNA: TGTGCCAGCAGTTACACAGGGATAATACCCTACGAGCAGTACTTC

D: .
size: .
J: TRBJ2-3
V: TRBV10-2
CDR3: CATLGDTQYF
DNA: TGCGCCACTCTCGGAGATACGCAGTATTTT

D: .
size: .
J: TRBJ2-7
V: TRBV5-8
CDR3: CASSFYEGPYEQYF
DNA: TGTGCCAGCAGCTTCTATGAGGGTCCCTACGAGCAGTACTTC

D: .
size: .
J: TRBJ1-1
V: TRBV4-3
CDR3: CASSQDRLQIMPNTEAFF
DNA: TGCGCCAGCAGCCAAGATCGCCTACAGATAATGCCGAACACTGAAGCTTTCTTT

D: TRBD2
size: .
J: TRBJ2-3
V: TRBV6-1
CDR3: CASSEGSSGGSDTQYF
DNA: TGTGCCAGCAGTGAGGGTTCTAGCGGGGGCTCAGATACGCAGTATTTT

D: TRBD2
size: .
J: TRBJ2-3
V: TRBV9
CDR3: CASSPKTSLSTDTQYF
DNA: TGTGCCAGCAGCCCCAAGACTAGCCTTAGCACAGATACGCAGTATTTT

D: .
size: .
J: TRBJ1-1
V: TRBV4-2
CDR3: CASSPQGTEAFF
DNA: TGTGCCAGCAGCCCTCAGGGGACTGAAGCTTTCTTT

D: .
size: few
J: TRBJ1-3
V: TRBV6-5
CDR3: CASSSRASSGNTIYF
DNA: TGTGCCAGCAGTTCCAGAGCGAGCTCTGGAAACACCATATATTTT

D: TRBD1
size: .
J: TRBJ1-2
V: TRBV19
CDR3: CASTPGTGPNYGYTF
DNA: TGTGCCAGTACCCCCGGGACAGGACCTAACTATGGCTACACCTTC

D: TRBD1
size: .
J: TRBJ2-2
V: TRBV7-9
CDR3: CASSLLQGALTGELFF
DNA: TGTGCCAGCAGCTTATTGCAGGGGGCCCTCACCGGGGAGCTGTTTTTT

D: .
size: .
J: TRBJ1-3
V: TRBV6-6
CDR3: CASIRDWNTIYF
DNA: TGTGCCAGCATCAGGGATTGGAACACCATATATTTT

D: .
size: few
J: TRBJ2-7
V: TRBV9
CDR3: CASSVGPGNTYEQYF
DNA: TGTGCCAGCAGCGTAGGGCCAGGGAATACCTACGAGCAGTACTTC

D: .
size: .
J: TRBJ1-5
V: TRBV6-5
CDR3: CASSVRDSNQPQHF
DNA: TGTGCCAGCAGTGTCAGAGATAGCAATCAGCCCCAGCATTTT

D: TRBD2
size: .
J: TRBJ2-3
V: TRBV9
CDR3: CASSVEGSGGATDTQYF
DNA: TGTGCCAGCAGCGTAGAGGGAAGCGGGGGGGCAACAGATACGCAGTATTTT